This T cell receptor beta chain came from a study of regulatory T cells in long-lasting Graves disease. Whole-study results and caveats: With persistent disease, TRBV28, TRBJ1-2 and TRBJ2-5 were the favored segments.

The V end was cut by 1 base, the J end by 2 bases, with 6 bases between. This CDR3 contains 13 residues. The germline V gene encodes CDR1 SEHNR and CDR2 FQNEAQ (reference sequence). Turning to this clonotype: Its antigen is not identified.

Stated time point: newly diagnosed GD, antithyroid drugs for less than 3 months. The TCR library used RNA extracted from PBMCs. For TCR beta, libraries came from iRepertoire HTBI primers and Arm-PCR of CDR3 regions. In TCRdb, the multiplex PCR reads were re-called with MiXCR into one record per CDR3 protein. Of roughly 410,000 distinct CDR3 sequences listed, 15% are singletons. The sample was also reused in another study, on T cells in Graves' hyperthyroidism and ophthalmopathy.

The material was peripheral blood mononuclear cells (PBMCs), obtained at new diagnosis, from a patient treated with antithyroid drugs. V is TRBV7-9 and J is TRBJ2-7; D remains ambiguous. This receptor was identified in a woman aged 40 to 50 with Graves disease. The CDR3 reads CASSLVTAYEQYF. CDR3 nucleotides: TGTGCCAGCAGCTTAGTGACTGCCTACGAGCAGTACTTC.